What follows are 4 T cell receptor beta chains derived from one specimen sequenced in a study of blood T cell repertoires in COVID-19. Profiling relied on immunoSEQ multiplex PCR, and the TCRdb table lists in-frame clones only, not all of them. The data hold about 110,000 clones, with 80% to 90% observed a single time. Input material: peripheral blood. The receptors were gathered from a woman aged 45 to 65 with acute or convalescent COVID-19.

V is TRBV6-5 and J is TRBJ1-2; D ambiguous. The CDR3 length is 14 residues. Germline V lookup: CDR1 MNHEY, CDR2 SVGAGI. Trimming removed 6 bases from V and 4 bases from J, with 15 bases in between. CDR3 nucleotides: TGTGCCAGCAGGAGCCCGGGGTCCGGCTATGGCTACACCTTC. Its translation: CASRSPGSGYGYTF.

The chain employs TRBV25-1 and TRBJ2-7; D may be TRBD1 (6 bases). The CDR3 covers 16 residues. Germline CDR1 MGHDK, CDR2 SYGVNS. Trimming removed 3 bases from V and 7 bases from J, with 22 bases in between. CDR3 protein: CASSDQSRGPIEEQYF. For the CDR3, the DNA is TGTGCCAGCAGTGACCAATCCAGGGGCCCTATAGAAGAGCAGTACTTC.

The CDR3, as DNA: TGTGCCAGCAGCAGGGTCGGGAGCTCCTATAATTCACCCCTCCACTTT. Protein product: CASSRVGSSYNSPLHF. V gene TRBV28 combines with J gene TRBJ1-6, with a tentative D call TRBD1 (5 bases). Trimming removed 6 bases at V and 0 bases at J, with 12 bases between. The CDR3 loop spans 16 amino acids. Germline assignment: CDR1 MDHEN and CDR2 SYDVKM.

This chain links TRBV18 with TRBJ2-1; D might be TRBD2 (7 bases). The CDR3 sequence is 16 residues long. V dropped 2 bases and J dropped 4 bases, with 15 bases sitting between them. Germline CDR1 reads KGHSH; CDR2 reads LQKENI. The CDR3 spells CASSPREGGRYNEQFF. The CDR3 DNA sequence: TGTGCCAGCTCACCAAGGGAGGGGGGGCGATACAATGAGCAGTTCTTC.